The sequence of this T cell receptor (beta chain) was determined in a study of technical replicates of blood from a handful of donors. Generated by immunoSEQ multiplex PCR, the TCRdb table keeps only in-frame clones and is missing some. The sample holds 75,000 to 90,000 clones, just over 90% seen once. Sequencing was performed on T cells isolated from PBMCs. The receptor was isolated from a human donor in good health.

CDR3 loop: CASSYDRVDEKLFF. The CDR3 DNA reads TGTGCCAGCAGCTACGACAGGGTGGATGAAAAACTGTTTTTT. This chain joins TRBV5-4 and TRBJ1-4; 7 bases are a match to TRBD1. Germline CDR1 and CDR2: SGHNT and YYREEE (reference sequence). V shed 3 bases, J shed 6 bases, and the junction held 5 bases outside the gene matches. The CDR3 sequence is 14 residues long. Supplemented by reference TRBV5-4 and TRBJ1-4, the full variable domain reads ETGVTQSPTHLIKTRGQQVTLRCSSQSGHNTVSWYQQALGQGPQFIFQYYREEENGRGNFPPRFSGLQFPNYSSELNVNALELDDSALYLCASSYDRVDEKLFFGSGTQLSVL.